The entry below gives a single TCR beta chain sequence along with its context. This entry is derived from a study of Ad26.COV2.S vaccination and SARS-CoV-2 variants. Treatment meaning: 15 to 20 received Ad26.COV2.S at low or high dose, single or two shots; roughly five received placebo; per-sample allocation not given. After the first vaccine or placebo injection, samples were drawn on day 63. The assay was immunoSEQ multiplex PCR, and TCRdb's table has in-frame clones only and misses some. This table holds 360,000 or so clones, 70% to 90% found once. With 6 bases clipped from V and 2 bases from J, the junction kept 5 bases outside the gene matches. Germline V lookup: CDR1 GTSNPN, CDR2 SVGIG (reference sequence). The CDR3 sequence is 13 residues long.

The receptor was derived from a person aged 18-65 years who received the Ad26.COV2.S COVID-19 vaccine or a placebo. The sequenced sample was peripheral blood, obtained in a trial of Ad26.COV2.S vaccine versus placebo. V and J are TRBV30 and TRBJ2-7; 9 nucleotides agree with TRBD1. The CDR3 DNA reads TGTGCCTGTGGACAGGGGTGGCCCTACGAGCAGTACTTC. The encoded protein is CACGQGWPYEQYF.